Listed here are 10 T cell receptor beta chains from one sample, sequenced in a study of T cell changes during pregnancy in multiple sclerosis. Sequencing was performed with immunoSEQ multiplex PCR; in TCRdb, only in-frame clones are kept and a portion is missing. The table lists about 35,000 clones, around 90% of them singletons. This sample comprised CD8+ T cells from peripheral blood mononuclear cells, obtained in the third trimester of pregnancy. Receptors were obtained from a female donor with multiple sclerosis, enrolled in a pregnancy study.

The V gene is TRBV9, the J gene TRBJ2-7; D may be TRBD1 (6 bases). The V gene lost 2 bases and the J gene lost 5 bases, with 14 bases spanning the gap. Germline V gene sequence: CDR1 SGDLS, CDR2 YYNGEE. The CDR3 runs to 14 residues. As DNA, the CDR3 is TGTGCCAGCAGCGTCTCAAGGGGGTATCACGAGCAGTACTTC. Its translation: CASSVSRGYHEQYF.

This clone was counted between two and nine times. J is TRBJ1-1 and V is TRBV7-3; D remains unclear. Germline CDR1 reads SGHTA; CDR2 reads FQGTGA. V shed 2 bases and J shed 5 bases, with 12 bases lying between them. The CDR3 has 14 amino acids. The CDR3 sequence: CASSLRPGGTEAFF. The CDR3, as DNA: TGTGCCAGCAGCTTACGGCCGGGAGGGACTGAAGCTTTCTTT.

This clone was observed a single time. The chain carries TRBV7-2 and TRBJ2-1; 8 positions agree with TRBD2. Germline V gene lookup returns CDR1 SGHTA and CDR2 FQGNSA. V shed 8 bases, J shed 5 bases, and the junction held 11 bases outside the gene matches. The CDR3 runs to 15 residues. In DNA form, the CDR3 reads TGTGCCAGCGGCACTAGCGGTGGCTGGAACAATGAGCAGTTCTTC. Translation: CASGTSGGWNNEQFF.

The gene calls are TRBV6-1 and TRBJ1-1; the D is unclear. The CDR3 is 17 amino acids. Germline CDR1 is MNHNS and CDR2 is SASEGT. V was shortened by 4 bases and J by 4 bases, with 22 bases between the two germline ends. CDR3 DNA sequence: TGTGCCAGCAGTGGGAGACCCGAACCGACCCGCCTCACTGAAGCTTTCTTT. Encoded protein: CASSGRPEPTRLTEAFF.

The chain links TRBV5-6 to TRBJ2-2, with D perhaps TRBD1 (6 bases). Germline CDR1 is SGHDT and CDR2 is YYEEEE. The CDR3 spans 14 residues. V lost 5 bases and J 1 base, leaving 9 bases between the germline ends. This CDR3 reads CASSWGQNTGELFF. DNA of the CDR3: TGTGCCAGCAGTTGGGGGCAGAACACCGGGGAGCTGTTTTTT.

This rearrangement joins TRBV27 to TRBJ1-2; 7 bases match TRBD1. The V segment lost 3 bases and the J segment 5 bases; nucleotides outside the gene matches: 12. This CDR3 contains 16 residues. Germline lookup yields CDR1 MNHEY and CDR2 SMNVEV (reference sequence). DNA for the CDR3: TGTGCCAGCAGTTTGACAGGGCTCTCCTCAATTTATGGCTACACCTTC. Its translation is CASSLTGLSSIYGYTF.

The table lists this clone with a count of one. This chain links TRBV7-3 with TRBJ1-5; D gene unclear. The CDR3 is 14 residues long. V lost 0 bases and J 4 bases, leaving 7 bases between the germline ends. The germline V gene has CDR1 SGHTA and CDR2 FQGTGA. In DNA, the CDR3 is TGTGCCAGCAGCTTAACGGGCTTAAATCAGCCCCAGCATTTT. Its protein is CASSLTGLNQPQHF.

The chain links TRBV7-9 to TRBJ2-5; 7 bases are shared with TRBD2. V trimming: 6 bases; J trimming: 5 bases; junction bases outside the gene matches: 9. The germline V gene has CDR1 SEHNR and CDR2 FQNEAQ (reference sequence). This CDR3 comprises 14 residues. The CDR3, as DNA: TGTGCCAGCAGTCAGGGAGGGTCAGCGGAGACCCAGTACTTC. Translated, it gives CASSQGGSAETQYF.

V is TRBV28 and J is TRBJ2-5; the D gene is possibly TRBD2 (5 bases). Germline CDR1 reads MDHEN; CDR2 reads SYDVKM. V lost 1 base and J 3 bases, leaving 12 bases between the germline ends. The length of the CDR3 is 15 residues. The CDR3 protein is CASSLSRRQKETQYF. The CDR3 bases are TGTGCCAGCAGTTTATCCCGGAGGCAGAAAGAGACCCAGTACTTC.

The rearrangement uses TRBV5-4 and TRBJ2-5, with 10 bases that match TRBD2. This CDR3 spans 15 amino acids. V was pared by 1 base and J by 0 bases, with 0 bases of the junction left unmatched. Germline lookup yields CDR1 SGHNT and CDR2 YYREEE (reference sequence). The CDR3 DNA reads TGTGCCAGCAGCTTGACTAGCGGGGACCAAGAGACCCAGTACTTC. It translates to CASSLTSGDQETQYF.